One sample yielded the 30 T cell receptor beta chains listed below, sequenced in a study of cytomegalovirus exposure and HLA in healthy donors. Using immunoSEQ multiplex PCR, the repertoire was profiled, and TCRdb retains in-frame clones only, with some absent. The table shows about 140,000 clones, with approximately 86% occurring only once. The sample comprised PBMCs. The receptors stem from a man between 18 and 35 years old in good health and CMV-seropositive.

V and J are TRBV5-1 and TRBJ1-4; 7 nucleotides agree with TRBD1. Germline loops: CDR1 SGHRS, CDR2 YFSETQ. Unmatched junction bases numbered 5, after V lost 2 bases and J lost 4 bases. This CDR3 comprises 15 residues. DNA for the CDR3: TGCGCCAGCAGCTTCCGACAGGGACTTAATGAAAAACTGTTTTTT. Encoded protein: CASSFRQGLNEKLFF.

CDR3 sequence reads: CASSLGSGSDEQFF. CDR3 in DNA: TGTGCCAGCAGTTTGGGTAGCGGGAGCGATGAGCAGTTCTTC. The chain has TRBV6-1 and TRBJ2-1; TRBD2 matches 9 bases. Germline-derived CDR1 and CDR2 are MNHNS and SASEGT. The CDR3 runs to 14 residues. Trimming at V came to 5 bases and at J to 8 bases, leaving 7 bases not matched to a gene.

The chain has TRBV5-1 and TRBJ2-6; 11 bases match TRBD1. Losses at the gene ends were 0 bases for V and 3 bases for J; bases not matched to a gene: 5. There are 18 residues in the CDR3. The germline gives CDR1 SGHRS, CDR2 YFSETQ. The CDR3 protein is CASSLEGQGAVGANVLTF. The CDR3 region has the DNA TGCGCCAGCAGCTTGGAAGGACAGGGGGCAGTTGGGGCCAACGTCCTGACTTTC. Based on the CDR3 plus reference TRBV5-1 and TRBJ2-6, the full variable domain is KAGVTQTPRYLIKTRGQQVTLSCSPISGHRSVSWYQQTPGQGLQFLFEYFSETQRNKGNFPGRFSGRQFSNSRSEMNVSTLELGDSALYLCASSLEGQGAVGANVLTFGAGSRLTVL.

This chain joins TRBV29-1 and TRBJ1-1; TRBD1 matches at 9 bases. V lost 7 bases, J lost 4 bases, and 7 bases stayed unmatched. The CDR3 has 13 residues. The germline V gene has CDR1 SQVTM and CDR2 ANQGSEA. For the CDR3, the DNA is TGCAGCGCCTCCGGACAGGGGACCACTGAAGCTTTCTTT. Translated: CSASGQGTTEAFF.

V gene TRBV6-5 combines with J gene TRBJ1-1, with D unclear. The CDR3 runs to 14 residues. Germline V gene sequence: CDR1 MNHEY, CDR2 SVGAGI. Trimming took off 5 bases at V and 0 bases at J, with 10 bases between the two ends. This CDR3 reads CASSRTSMNTEAFF. The CDR3 nucleotides read TGTGCCAGCAGTCGAACATCGATGAACACTGAAGCTTTCTTT.

V gene TRBV28 combines with J gene TRBJ2-1; D is perhaps TRBD1 (5 bases). CDR1 is MDHEN and CDR2 is SYDVKM in the germline V gene. V was shortened by 6 bases and J by 4 bases, with 28 bases between the two germline ends. The CDR3 spans 19 residues. The CDR3 DNA reads TGTGCCAGCAGCCAGGCAGGGCTCGCGGACGCCCGCCGTTACAATGAGCAGTTCTTC. Its translation: CASSQAGLADARRYNEQFF.

CDR3 region: CASRSGTLNTEAFF. In DNA form, the CDR3 reads TGTGCCAGCAGATCCGGGACATTGAACACTGAAGCTTTCTTT. The chain couples TRBV27 to TRBJ1-1, with a possible D match to TRBD1 (6 bases). The CDR3 consists of 14 residues. Between the trimmed V and J ends, which lost 6 bases and 0 bases, there was a span of 11 bases. The germline gives CDR1 MNHEY, CDR2 SMNVEV (reference sequence).

The chain employs TRBV19 and TRBJ1-3; D call uncertain. From germline, CDR1 is LNHDA and CDR2 SQIVND (reference sequence). The germline V and J ends were trimmed by 4 bases and 1 base, with 11 bases remaining between them. CDR3 length: 15 amino acids. CDR3 DNA sequence: TGTGCCAGTAGTACCCTACAGAATTCTGGAAACACCATATATTTT. Translation gives CASSTLQNSGNTIYF. The variable domain in full, completed from reference TRBV19 and TRBJ1-3, reads DGGITQSPKYLFRKEGQNVTLSCEQNLNHDAMYWYRQDPGQGLRLIYYSQIVNDFQKGDIAEGYSVSREKKESFPLTVTSAQKNPTAFYLCASSTLQNSGNTIYFGEGSWLTVV.

The CDR3 sequence: CASSEPGGYTF. CDR3 bases: TGTGCCAGCAGCGAGCCGGGTGGCTACACCTTC. The genes are TRBV9 and TRBJ1-2; D gene ambiguous. This CDR3 has 11 residues. Germline loops: CDR1 SGDLS, CDR2 YYNGEE. V lost 3 bases and J lost 7, with 7 bases in between. Full variable domain (remainder filled in from reference TRBV9 and TRBJ1-2): DSGVTQTPKHLITATGQRVTLRCSPRSGDLSVYWYQQSLDQGLQFLIQYYNGEERAKGNILERFSAQQFPDLHSELNLSSLELGDSALYFCASSEPGGYTFGSGTRLTVV.

The V gene is TRBV30, the J gene TRBJ2-3, with TRBD2 matching over 7 bases. The germline V gene encodes CDR1 GTSNPN and CDR2 SVGIG (reference sequence). The junction had 8 bases not matched to a gene; V was cut back by 2 bases and J by 0 bases. The CDR3 extends over 16 amino acids. The CDR3 DNA sequence: TGTGCCTGGAGTCCGAAAGCGGGGACTAGCACAGATACGCAGTATTTT. Translated: CAWSPKAGTSTDTQYF.

The J gene is TRBJ2-2, the V gene TRBV27; 9 bases agree with TRBD1. V gave up 4 bases and J gave up 4 bases; unmatched junction bases: 7. Germline V lookup: CDR1 MNHEY, CDR2 SMNVEV (reference sequence). This CDR3 is built from 16 residues. CDR3 coding DNA: TGTGCCAGCAGTTCCACCGGGACAGGGAGCACCGGGGAGCTGTTTTTT. This encodes CASSSTGTGSTGELFF.

This chain joins TRBV10-1 and TRBJ2-3; TRBD2 agrees at 13 bases. Germline V gene sequence: CDR1 WNHNN, CDR2 SYGVQD (reference sequence). V lost 7 bases and J lost 7; bases outside the gene matches: 8. The length of the CDR3 is 15 residues. CDR3 protein: CASNPGLAGAYTQYF. DNA for the CDR3: TGCGCCAGCAACCCCGGACTAGCGGGAGCGTATACGCAGTATTTT.

V gene TRBV4-1 combines with J gene TRBJ1-3; unclear D gene. The CDR3 extends over 16 amino acids. Trimming took off 1 base at V and 3 bases at J, with 13 bases between the two ends. Germline CDR1 and CDR2: MGHRA and YSYEKL. CDR3 sequence: CASSQGGGGFGNTIYF. In nucleotides, the CDR3 is TGCGCCAGCAGCCAAGGGGGAGGAGGATTTGGAAACACCATATATTTT.

The chain uses TRBV19 and TRBJ2-1, with no clear D. V dropped 7 bases and J dropped 7 bases, with 17 bases sitting between them. The CDR3 sequence is 14 residues long. CDR1 LNHDA and CDR2 SQIVND come from the germline V gene (reference sequence). CDR3 protein: CASKSQVGKNEQFF. The CDR3 coding sequence is TGTGCCAGTAAGTCGCAGGTCGGCAAGAATGAGCAGTTCTTC.

The rearrangement uses TRBV5-1 and TRBJ2-5; D might be TRBD1 (6 bases). Germline CDR1 SGHRS, CDR2 YFSETQ. V lost 3 bases and J lost 1, with 10 bases in between. The CDR3 length is 14 residues. CDR3 bases: TGCGCCAGCAGCTCTGGACAGCTCCAAGAGACCCAGTACTTC. Its protein product is CASSSGQLQETQYF.

CDR3 protein: CASSVRQATSSYNEQFF. The CDR3 DNA reads as TGTGCCAGCAGCGTCCGACAGGCCACGAGCTCCTACAATGAGCAGTTCTTC. The chain links TRBV7-6 to TRBJ2-1; D perhaps matches TRBD1 (6 bases). The CDR3 contains 17 residues. The V end was cut by 5 bases, the J end by 0 bases, with 17 bases between. Germline CDR1 SGHVS, CDR2 FNYEAQ.

This chain links TRBV19 with TRBJ2-7; D uncertain. The CDR3 has 13 amino acids. Per the germline V gene, CDR1 is LNHDA and CDR2 is SQIVND (reference sequence). Deletions cut 5 bases from V and 0 bases from J, with 8 bases between. As DNA, the CDR3 is TGTGCCAGTAGTTTCTCCCCCTCCTACGAGCAGTACTTC. It translates to CASSFSPSYEQYF.

This chain uses TRBV11-2 with TRBJ1-4; 7 bases are shared with TRBD1. CDR1 and CDR2 from the germline V gene are SGHAT and FQNNGV. V trimming: 2 bases; J trimming: 4 bases; junction bases outside the gene matches: 16. The CDR3 consists of 19 residues. DNA of the CDR3: TGTGCCAGCAGCTTATGGGTAGGGGGCAGGACTACGGGTAATGAAAAACTGTTTTTT. It codes for CASSLWVGGRTTGNEKLFF.

This clone was detected only a few times. The chain recombines TRBV6-1 with TRBJ1-1; possibly TRBD1 for D (6 bases). The CDR3 loop spans 13 amino acids. Trimming left V 3 bases short and J 6 bases short, with 11 bases between. The germline CDR1 and CDR2 sequences are MNHNS and SASEGT. The CDR3: CASSEGAWAEAFF. The CDR3 region has the DNA TGTGCCAGCAGTGAGGGGGCATGGGCTGAAGCTTTCTTT.

The chain couples TRBV19 to TRBJ1-6; D perhaps matches TRBD1 (6 bases). The CDR3 has 17 amino acids. Per germline, CDR1 LNHDA and CDR2 SQIVND (reference sequence). V lost 3 bases, J lost 8 bases, and 20 bases lay in between. This chain's CDR3 is CASSIPTTGVSDSPLHF. The CDR3 DNA follows: TGTGCCAGTAGTATCCCTACGACAGGCGTCTCCGATTCACCCCTCCACTTT.

The V gene is TRBV6-5, the J gene TRBJ1-2; D possibly corresponds to TRBD1 (6 bases). The V and J ends lost 6 bases and 2 bases respectively, with 10 bases between them. Germline V gene data show CDR1 as MNHEY and CDR2 as SVGAGI. This CDR3 region has 13 residues. CDR3 sequence: CASRLTGNYGYTF. The CDR3 nucleotides read TGTGCCAGCAGACTAACAGGGAACTATGGCTACACCTTC.

The V call is TRBV6-1, the J call TRBJ1-5; D gene unclear. The V gene's germline CDR1 is MNHNS and CDR2 SASEGT. The length of the CDR3 is 17 residues. V was shortened by 2 bases and J by 0 bases, with 14 bases between the two germline ends. The CDR3 DNA follows: TGTGCCAGCAGTGAATCAGCAAGGCGGAGTAGCAATCAGCCCCAGCATTTT. Its translation is CASSESARRSSNQPQHF.

The J gene is TRBJ2-5, the V gene TRBV27; 8 nucleotides align to TRBD1. Germline V CDR1 and CDR2: MNHEY, SMNVEV (reference sequence). The CDR3 is 16 amino acids. The V segment lost 0 bases and the J segment 4 bases; nucleotides outside the gene matches: 7. The CDR3 DNA follows: TGTGCCAGCAGTTTATCGGCAGGGGGCGCATTAGAGACCCAGTACTTC. Amino acid sequence: CASSLSAGGALETQYF.

The genes are TRBV11-3 and TRBJ2-1; 7 bases agree with TRBD2. CDR3 length: 13 amino acids. V trimming: 5 bases; J trimming: 12 bases; junction bases outside the gene matches: 10. Germline V gene data show CDR1 as SGHNT and CDR2 as YENEEA. The CDR3 is CASSPPGGRAQFF. The CDR3 bases are TGTGCCAGCAGCCCTCCCGGCGGGAGAGCGCAGTTCTTC.

This clone occurred a few times. In DNA form, the CDR3 reads TGTGCCAGCAGCTTAATGTCGGGACAGGTAAATCAGCCCCAGCATTTT. Translation: CASSLMSGQVNQPQHF. This chain uses TRBV7-8 with TRBJ1-5; 8 bases fit TRBD1. Per the germline V gene, CDR1 is SGHVS and CDR2 is FQNEAQ. V dropped 2 bases and J dropped 4; count of bases not matched to a gene: 7. The CDR3 has 16 residues.

The V and J genes are TRBV19 and TRBJ2-3, with D maybe TRBD2 (6 bases). This CDR3 contains 13 residues. V dropped 1 base and J dropped 6 bases, with 8 bases sitting between them. Germline CDR1 reads LNHDA; CDR2 reads SQIVND (reference sequence). The CDR3 DNA follows: TGTGCCAGTAGTATAGCTGGGGGGGATACGCAGTATTTT. Protein product: CASSIAGGDTQYF.

V is TRBV7-2 and J is TRBJ2-3, with TRBD2 matching over 13 bases. This CDR3 spans 18 amino acids. V lost 4 bases and J lost 2; bases outside the gene matches: 9. Germline values: CDR1 SGHTA, CDR2 FQGNSA. The CDR3 reads CASSWTSGGVYYTDTQYF. CDR3 bases: TGTGCCAGCAGCTGGACTAGCGGGGGTGTCTATTACACAGATACGCAGTATTTT.

The genes are TRBV7-9 and TRBJ2-7; D unresolved. The CDR3 extends over 12 amino acids. V lost 6 bases and J 2 bases, leaving 8 bases between the germline ends. Germline CDR1 SEHNR, CDR2 FQNEAQ (reference sequence). In nucleotides, the CDR3 is TGTGCCAGCAGTCTAGAGGCCTACGAGCAGTACTTC. Protein sequence: CASSLEAYEQYF.

The V and J genes are TRBV21-1 and TRBJ2-1; the table assigns TRBD2, which was not confirmed against the DNA. TRBV21-1 is a known pseudogene. The CDR3 totals 15 residues. CDR3: CASSSQRERRNEQFF. CDR3 DNA: TGTGCCAGCAGCTCCCAGCGGGAGCGGAGAAATGAGCAGTTCTTC.

The J gene is TRBJ2-7, the V gene TRBV28; TRBD1 agrees at 7 bases. This CDR3 region has 17 residues. CDR1 and CDR2 from the germline V gene are MDHEN and SYDVKM. V shed 4 bases, J shed 2 bases, and the junction held 14 bases outside the gene matches. This chain's CDR3 is CASSSWGRDSKAYEQYF. The CDR3 DNA sequence: TGTGCCAGCAGTTCATGGGGCCGGGACAGTAAAGCCTACGAGCAGTACTTC.